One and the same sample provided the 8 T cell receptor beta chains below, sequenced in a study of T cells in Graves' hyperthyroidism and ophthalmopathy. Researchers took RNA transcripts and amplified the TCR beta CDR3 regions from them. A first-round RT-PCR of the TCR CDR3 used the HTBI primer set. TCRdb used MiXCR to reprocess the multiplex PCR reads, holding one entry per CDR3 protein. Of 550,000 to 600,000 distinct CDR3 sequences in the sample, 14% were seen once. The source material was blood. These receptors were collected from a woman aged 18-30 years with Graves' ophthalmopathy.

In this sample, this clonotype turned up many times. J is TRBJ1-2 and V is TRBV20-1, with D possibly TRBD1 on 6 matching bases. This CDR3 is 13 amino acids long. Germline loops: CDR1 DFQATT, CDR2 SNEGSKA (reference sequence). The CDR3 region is CSRRPDRHYGYTF. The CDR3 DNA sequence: TGCAGCCGCCGTCCCGACAGGCACTATGGCTACACCTTC.

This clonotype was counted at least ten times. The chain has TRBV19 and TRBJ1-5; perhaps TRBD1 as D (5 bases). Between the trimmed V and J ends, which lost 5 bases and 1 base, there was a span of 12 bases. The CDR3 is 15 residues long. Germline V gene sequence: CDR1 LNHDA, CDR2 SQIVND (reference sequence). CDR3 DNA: TGTGCCAGTAGTGTTGCCTCAGGGAGCAATCAGCCCCAGCATTTT. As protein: CASSVASGSNQPQHF.

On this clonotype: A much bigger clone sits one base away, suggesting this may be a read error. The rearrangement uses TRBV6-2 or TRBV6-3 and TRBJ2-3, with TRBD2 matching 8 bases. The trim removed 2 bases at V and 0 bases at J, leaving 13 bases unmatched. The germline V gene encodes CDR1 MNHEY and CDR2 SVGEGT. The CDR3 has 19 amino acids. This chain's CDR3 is CASSYRQVSGKGSTDTQYF. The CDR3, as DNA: TGTGCCAGCAGTTACCGACAGGTTAGCGGGAAGGGGAGCACAGATACGCAGTATTTT.

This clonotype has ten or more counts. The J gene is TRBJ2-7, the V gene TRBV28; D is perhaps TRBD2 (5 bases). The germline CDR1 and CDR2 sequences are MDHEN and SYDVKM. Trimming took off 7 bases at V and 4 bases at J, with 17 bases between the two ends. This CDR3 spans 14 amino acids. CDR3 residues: CASTTTLAGYEQYF. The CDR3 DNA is TGTGCCAGCACCACGACCCTAGCCGGGTACGAGCAGTACTTC.

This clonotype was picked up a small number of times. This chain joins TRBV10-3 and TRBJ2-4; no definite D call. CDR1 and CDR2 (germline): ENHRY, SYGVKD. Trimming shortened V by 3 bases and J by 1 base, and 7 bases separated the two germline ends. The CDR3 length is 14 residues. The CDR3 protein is CAISDRWAKNIQYF. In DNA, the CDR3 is TGTGCCATCAGTGACAGATGGGCCAAAAACATTCAGTACTTC.

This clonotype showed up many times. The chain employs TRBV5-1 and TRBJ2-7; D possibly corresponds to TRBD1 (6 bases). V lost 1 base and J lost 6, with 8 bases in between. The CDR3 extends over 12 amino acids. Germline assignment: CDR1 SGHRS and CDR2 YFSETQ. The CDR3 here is CASSLRGSEQYF. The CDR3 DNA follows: TGCGCCAGCAGCTTGAGGGGGAGCGAGCAGTACTTC.

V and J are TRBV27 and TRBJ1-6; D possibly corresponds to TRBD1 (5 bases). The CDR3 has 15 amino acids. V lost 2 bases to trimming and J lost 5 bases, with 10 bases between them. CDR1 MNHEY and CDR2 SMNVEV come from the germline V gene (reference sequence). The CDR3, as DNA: TGTGCCAGCAGTTTACAGGGAAGGGATAATTCACCCCTCCACTTT. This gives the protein CASSLQGRDNSPLHF.

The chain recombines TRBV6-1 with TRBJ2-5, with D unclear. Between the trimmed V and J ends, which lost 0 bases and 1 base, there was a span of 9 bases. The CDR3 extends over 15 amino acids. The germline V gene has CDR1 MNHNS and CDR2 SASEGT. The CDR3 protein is CASSEAPVPQETQYF. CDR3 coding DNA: TGTGCCAGCAGTGAAGCCCCAGTGCCCCAAGAGACCCAGTACTTC.